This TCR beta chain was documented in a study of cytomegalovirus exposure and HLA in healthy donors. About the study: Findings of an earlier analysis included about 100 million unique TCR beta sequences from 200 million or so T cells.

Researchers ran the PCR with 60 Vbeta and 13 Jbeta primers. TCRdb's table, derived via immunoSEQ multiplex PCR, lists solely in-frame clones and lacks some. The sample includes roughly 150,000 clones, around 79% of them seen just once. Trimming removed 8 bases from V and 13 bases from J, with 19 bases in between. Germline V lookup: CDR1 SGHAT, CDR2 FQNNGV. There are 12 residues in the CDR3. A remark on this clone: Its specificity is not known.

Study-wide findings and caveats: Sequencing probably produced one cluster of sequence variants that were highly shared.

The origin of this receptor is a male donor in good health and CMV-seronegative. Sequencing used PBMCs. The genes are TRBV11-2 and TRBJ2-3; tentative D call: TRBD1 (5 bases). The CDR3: CASQHGARVEYF. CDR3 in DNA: TGTGCCAGCCAACATGGGGCTAGAGTCGAGTATTTT.